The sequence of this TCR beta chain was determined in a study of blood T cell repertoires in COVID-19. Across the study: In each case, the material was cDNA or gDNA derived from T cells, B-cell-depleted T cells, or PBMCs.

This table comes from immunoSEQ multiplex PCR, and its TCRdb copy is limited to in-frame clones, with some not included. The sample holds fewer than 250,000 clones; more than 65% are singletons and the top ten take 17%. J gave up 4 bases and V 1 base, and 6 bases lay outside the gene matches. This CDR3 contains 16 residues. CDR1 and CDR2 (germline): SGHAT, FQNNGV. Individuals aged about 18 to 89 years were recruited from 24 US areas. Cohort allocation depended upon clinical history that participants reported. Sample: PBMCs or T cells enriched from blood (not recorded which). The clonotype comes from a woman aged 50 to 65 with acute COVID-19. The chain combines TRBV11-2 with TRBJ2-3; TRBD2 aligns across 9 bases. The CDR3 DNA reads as TGTGCCAGCAGCTTAGGGCTAGCGGGGAACCCAGATACGCAGTATTTT. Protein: CASSLGLAGNPDTQYF.